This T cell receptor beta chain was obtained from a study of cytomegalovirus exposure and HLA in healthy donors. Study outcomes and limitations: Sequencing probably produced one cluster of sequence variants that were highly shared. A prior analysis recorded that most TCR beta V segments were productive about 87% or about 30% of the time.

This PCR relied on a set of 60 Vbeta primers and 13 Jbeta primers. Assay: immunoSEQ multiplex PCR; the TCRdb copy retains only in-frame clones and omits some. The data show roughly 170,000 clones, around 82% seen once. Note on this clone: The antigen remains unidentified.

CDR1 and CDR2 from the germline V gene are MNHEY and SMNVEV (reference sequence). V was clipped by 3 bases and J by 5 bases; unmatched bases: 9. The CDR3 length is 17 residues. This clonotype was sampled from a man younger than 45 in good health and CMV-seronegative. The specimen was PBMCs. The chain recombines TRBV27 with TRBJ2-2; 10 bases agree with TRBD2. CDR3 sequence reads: CASSFWGSGRITGELFF. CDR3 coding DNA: TGTGCCAGCAGTTTCTGGGGTAGCGGGAGGATTACCGGGGAGCTGTTTTTT.